The next 32 T cell receptor beta chains were all read from a single sample in a study of T cell repertoires in cytomegalovirus infection. A single record per CDR3 protein comes from TCRdb applying MiXCR to the reads. The data show 450,000 to 600,000 distinct CDR3 sequences, about 33% seen once. Their cognate antigens are unknown. Sequencing used cultured PBMCs, obtained from culture after CMV antigen stimulation. These receptors originate from a human donor in good health (CMV status not recorded). Some clones in this sample may be carry-over from other donors' samples.

This clonotype was detected ten times or more. The rearrangement joins TRBV28 to TRBJ1-2, with 9 bases that match TRBD1. Germline V CDR1 and CDR2: MDHEN, SYDVKM. Trimming took 6 bases from V and 1 from J; bases not matched to a gene: 9. The CDR3 covers 16 residues. The CDR3 loop reads CASRRTGVEGNYGYTF. In DNA form, the CDR3 reads TGTGCCAGCAGAAGGACAGGGGTAGAGGGTAACTATGGCTACACCTTC.

The J gene is TRBJ2-7, the V gene TRBV27; TRBD2 is a possible D gene (5 bases). Germline V CDR1 and CDR2: MNHEY, SMNVEV (reference sequence). The germline V and J ends were trimmed by 3 bases and 2 bases, with 14 bases remaining between them. This CDR3 comprises 15 residues. CDR3 amino acids: CASSFEGAGPYEQYF. CDR3 sequence (DNA): TGTGCCAGCAGTTTCGAGGGCGCAGGCCCCTACGAGCAGTACTTC.

V usage is TRBV20-1 and J usage is TRBJ2-3; tentatively, D is TRBD2 (6 bases). This CDR3 is 14 amino acids long. V was pared by 6 bases and J by 3 bases, with 16 bases between. CDR1 DFQATT and CDR2 SNEGSKA come from the germline V gene (reference sequence). Here the CDR3 reads CSASLSGETDTQYF. Here the CDR3 DNA reads TGCAGTGCCTCCCTTTCGGGAGAGACAGATACGCAGTATTTT.

The chain carries TRBV6-5 and TRBJ2-3; 11 bases are shared with TRBD2. Germline CDR1 is MNHEY and CDR2 is SVGAGI. Losses at the gene ends were 0 bases for V and 4 bases for J; bases not matched to a gene: 12. The CDR3 consists of 19 residues. Here the CDR3 DNA reads TGTGCCAGCAGTTACTCGATATCAACTAGCGGGAGTGGTGCAGATACGCAGTATTTT. It is translated as CASSYSISTSGSGADTQYF.

This clonotype turned up a few times. The chain links TRBV25-1 to TRBJ2-1; the match to TRBD2 covers 10 bases. The germline CDR1 and CDR2 sequences are MGHDK and SYGVNS. Germline trimming cut 2 bases from V and 8 bases from J; bases unmatched to any gene: 9. This CDR3 contains 16 residues. The CDR3: CASSEPGTSVGDEQFF. CDR3 nucleotide sequence: TGTGCCAGCAGTGAACCCGGGACTAGCGTTGGGGATGAGCAGTTCTTC.

The rearrangement uses TRBV12-3 or TRBV12-4 and TRBJ2-1; D may correspond to TRBD1 or TRBD2 (5 bases each). The CDR3 is 13 residues long. Trimming removed 8 bases at V and 10 bases at J, with 18 bases between. The CDR3 loop reads CASGGGNREEQFF. The CDR3 nucleotides read TGTGCCAGCGGGGGTGGCAATCGAGAAGAGCAGTTCTTC.

The genes are TRBV29-1 and TRBJ2-3, with 7 bases that match TRBD2. CDR3 length: 20 amino acids. The germline gives CDR1 SQVTM, CDR2 ANQGSEA. V gave up 7 bases and J gave up 0 bases; unmatched junction bases: 25. This CDR3 reads CSAKLQGGSLLRTSTDTQYF. The CDR3 nucleotides read TGCAGCGCAAAACTCCAGGGCGGGAGTCTTTTGAGGACTAGCACAGATACGCAGTATTTT.

This clonotype has a single count. The chain carries TRBV19 and TRBJ2-2; possibly TRBD2 for D (6 bases). The germline V gene encodes CDR1 LNHDA and CDR2 SQIVND (reference sequence). V gave up 4 bases and J gave up 3 bases, with 9 bases separating them. The CDR3 length is 14 residues. The CDR3 here is CASSSGTYTGELFF. For the CDR3, the DNA is TGTGCCAGTAGTAGCGGGACTTACACCGGGGAGCTGTTTTTT.

In its sample, this clonotype was seen a few times. The CDR3 DNA reads as TGTGCCAGCCAGACCACTAGGGAGGAGACCCAGTACTTC. This translates into CASQTTREETQYF. The genes are TRBV12-3 or TRBV12-4 and TRBJ2-5; a weak D match, TRBD2 (5 bases). The germline V and J ends were trimmed by 8 bases and 5 bases, with 15 bases remaining between them. The CDR3 covers 13 residues.

This rearrangement joins TRBV7-3 to TRBJ2-3, with 8 nucleotides matching TRBD1. J lost 1 base, V lost 5 bases, and 5 bases had no gene match. Germline V lookup: CDR1 SGHTA, CDR2 FQGTGA. The CDR3 sequence is 15 residues long. DNA of the CDR3: TGTGCCAGCAGCCGACAGGGGATGGGCACAGATACGCAGTATTTT. Its protein product is CASSRQGMGTDTQYF.

This clonotype was found once. The chain carries TRBV7-2 and TRBJ1-1; D is uncertain. CDR3 size: 15 residues. V was cut by 2 bases and J by 1 base, with 11 bases left in between. Per the germline V gene, CDR1 is SGHTA and CDR2 is FQGNSA. CDR3 sequence: CASSLTLMGNTEAFF. In DNA, the CDR3 is TGTGCCAGCAGCTTAACTTTGATGGGGAACACTGAAGCTTTCTTT.

The CDR3 here is CASSYDGVSEELFF. The CDR3 coding sequence is TGTGCCAGCAGTTACGACGGAGTAAGCGAGGAGCTGTTTTTT. The rearrangement joins TRBV6-5 to TRBJ2-2; D is ambiguous. This CDR3 is 14 amino acids long. Germline V gene lookup returns CDR1 MNHEY and CDR2 SVGAGI. V lost 2 bases, J lost 10 bases, and 14 bases lay in between.

This clonotype has only a few counts. V is TRBV25-1 and J is TRBJ2-7; 14 nucleotides line up with TRBD2. The CDR3 totals 15 residues. V shed 8 bases, J shed 0 bases, and the junction held 3 bases outside the gene matches. Germline V gene data show CDR1 as MGHDK and CDR2 as SYGVNS. CDR3 protein: CASGTSGGSSYEQYF. The DNA for the CDR3 is TGTGCCAGCGGGACTAGCGGGGGTAGCTCCTACGAGCAGTACTTC.

J is TRBJ1-3 and V is TRBV20-1; TRBD1 matches 9 bases. The J segment lost 2 bases and the V segment lost 0 bases, leaving 5 bases of the junction unmatched. Germline V gene data show CDR1 as DFQATT and CDR2 as SNEGSKA (reference sequence). CDR3 size: 16 residues. The CDR3 region has the DNA TGCAGTGCTAGAGATGGGAACAGGGGGCCTGGAAACACCATATATTTT. This sequence encodes CSARDGNRGPGNTIYF.

The sample holds many counts of this clonotype. This chain joins TRBV7-2 and TRBJ2-3; 12 bases line up with TRBD2. This CDR3 has 20 amino acids. Germline assignment: CDR1 SGHTA and CDR2 FQGNSA. The V gene end was trimmed by 1 base and the J gene end by 0 bases; junction bases not matched to a gene: 11. The DNA of the CDR3 is TGTGCCAGCAGCTTAGTTCTCCGTGGGCTAGCGGGAGGGAGCACAGATACGCAGTATTTT. Amino acid sequence: CASSLVLRGLAGGSTDTQYF.

The chain joins TRBV12-3 or TRBV12-4 to TRBJ2-6, with TRBD1 identical over 9 bases. V was pared by 6 bases and J by 0 bases, with 6 bases of the junction left unmatched. The CDR3 loop spans 17 amino acids. In DNA, the CDR3 is TGTGCCAGCAGGGGGACAGGGAAGAACTCTGGGGCCAACGTCCTGACTTTC. Translating it yields CASRGTGKNSGANVLTF.

This clonotype was counted many times. This sequence joins TRBV7-9 and TRBJ1-6, with TRBD1 identical over 7 bases. The V and J ends lost 1 base and 10 bases, in that order; junction bases with no gene match: 4. CDR1 and CDR2 (germline): SEHNR, FQNEAQ (reference sequence). This CDR3 comprises 14 residues. For the CDR3, the DNA is TGTGCCAGCAGCTTAGGAGGGGGCACCTCACCCCTCCACTTT. It is translated as CASSLGGGTSPLHF.

This chain uses TRBV12-3 or TRBV12-4 with TRBJ2-1; 10 positions match TRBD2. The junction had 1 base not matched to a gene; V was cut back by 2 bases and J by 9 bases. The CDR3 totals 13 residues. The CDR3 protein is CASSLIAGGEQFF. CDR3 coding DNA: TGTGCCAGCAGTTTAATAGCGGGAGGTGAGCAGTTCTTC.

The gene calls are TRBV4-3 and TRBJ2-1; the match to TRBD2 covers 7 bases. The ends lost 5 bases at V and 4 bases at J; junction bases unmatched: 11. Germline V lookup: CDR1 LGHNA, CDR2 YSLEER. The CDR3 runs to 16 residues. The chain's CDR3 is CASSTTFQRGYNEQFF. The CDR3 DNA sequence: TGCGCCAGCAGCACCACTTTTCAGCGGGGTTACAATGAGCAGTTCTTC.

This rearrangement joins TRBV7-2 to TRBJ2-1; the D gene is possibly TRBD1 (5 bases). V was pared by 7 bases and J by 9 bases, with 16 bases between. CDR3 length: 13 residues. Germline V gene data show CDR1 as SGHTA and CDR2 as FQGNSA. DNA of the CDR3: TGTGCCAGCAACGGAAGGGGAATAGGTGAGCAGTTCTTC. Translating it yields CASNGRGIGEQFF.

The chain carries TRBV5-1 and TRBJ2-7; D gene uncertain. V lost 5 bases and J 2 bases, leaving 8 bases between the germline ends. Germline values: CDR1 SGHRS, CDR2 YFSETQ. This CDR3 has 12 amino acids. CDR3 sequence reads: CASSGLPYEQYF. CDR3 DNA sequence: TGCGCCAGCAGTGGGCTACCCTACGAGCAGTACTTC.

This clonotype was seen a few times. The chain is built from TRBV19 and TRBJ2-5, with 7 bases aligning to TRBD1. Per germline, CDR1 LNHDA and CDR2 SQIVND (reference sequence). The CDR3 contains 15 residues. With V trimmed by 9 bases and J by 1 base, 11 bases remained unmatched. Written as DNA, the CDR3 is TGTGCCAGCCAACTTAAGACAGGGACCCAAGAGACCCAGTACTTC. Protein product: CASQLKTGTQETQYF.

The chain has TRBV19 and TRBJ2-2; D call uncertain. CDR1 and CDR2 from the germline V gene are LNHDA and SQIVND (reference sequence). The CDR3 consists of 13 residues. The V and J ends lost 7 bases and 0 bases respectively, with 6 bases between them. CDR3 coding DNA: TGTGCCAGTATCCGCCCGAACACCGGGGAGCTGTTTTTT. Encoded protein: CASIRPNTGELFF.

The chain is built from TRBV12-3 or TRBV12-4 and TRBJ1-1; D remains unclear. Deletions cut 5 bases from V and 1 base from J, with 20 bases between. The CDR3 has 17 residues. CDR3 DNA sequence: TGTGCCAGCAGTCCCTATCGGTGGGGAATGAAGAACACTGAAGCTTTCTTT. Translation: CASSPYRWGMKNTEAFF.

The chain uses TRBV4-3 and TRBJ1-4, with D uncertain. In germline, CDR1 is LGHNA, CDR2 YSLEER. This CDR3 is built from 14 residues. The ends were cut back, 0 bases at V and 8 bases at J, with 10 bases in the middle. In nucleotides, the CDR3 is TGCGCCAGCAGCCAAGAGGAGGGAGCCGAAAAACTGTTTTTT. Translated: CASSQEEGAEKLFF.

This clonotype was counted between two and nine times. The V gene is TRBV6-2 or TRBV6-3, the J gene TRBJ2-3; 10 positions match TRBD2. With V trimmed by 0 bases and J by 6 bases, 6 bases remained unmatched. The CDR3 is 16 amino acids. Per germline, CDR1 MNHEY and CDR2 SVGEGT. The CDR3 reads CASSYSGLAAADTQYF. CDR3 DNA sequence: TGTGCCAGCAGTTACTCCGGACTAGCGGCGGCGGATACGCAGTATTTT.

This clonotype was found many times. The V gene is TRBV7-2, the J gene TRBJ2-1; weak D call: TRBD2 (6 bases). The CDR3 contains 16 residues. The germline V gene encodes CDR1 SGHTA and CDR2 FQGNSA. The germline V and J ends were trimmed by 3 bases and 6 bases, with 18 bases remaining between them. The CDR3 DNA reads TGTGCCAGCAGCTTCAATCCCCGGGAGAGGGTCAATGAGCAGTTCTTC. Its translation is CASSFNPRERVNEQFF.

The sample holds a few counts of this clonotype. CDR3 amino acids: CATQDWGTVGYNEQFF. The DNA of the CDR3 is TGTGCCACTCAAGATTGGGGGACAGTGGGCTACAATGAGCAGTTCTTC. The chain has TRBV19 and TRBJ2-1, with 7 nucleotides matching TRBD1. CDR3 length: 16 amino acids. Trimming took 10 bases from V and 3 from J; bases not matched to a gene: 15. The V gene's germline CDR1 is LNHDA and CDR2 SQIVND (reference sequence).

This rearrangement joins TRBV4-2 to TRBJ1-1, with D tentatively TRBD1 (5 bases). Between the trimmed V and J ends, which lost 4 bases and 0 bases, there was a span of 12 bases. The CDR3 totals 15 residues. CDR1 is LGHNA and CDR2 is YNFKEQ in the germline V gene. The CDR3 reads CASSRKGAVNTEAFF. As DNA, the CDR3 is TGTGCCAGCAGCCGGAAAGGGGCAGTGAACACTGAAGCTTTCTTT.

This clonotype was seen only a few times. V gene TRBV27 combines with J gene TRBJ2-7; D unresolved. Trimming pared 2 bases from V and 0 bases from J, leaving 11 bases between. CDR3 size: 15 residues. Germline CDR1 is MNHEY and CDR2 is SMNVEV (reference sequence). CDR3 amino acids: CASSLLRRSSYEQYV. The CDR3 DNA reads as TGTGCCAGCAGTTTACTACGCAGGAGCTCCTACGAGCAGTACGTC.

J is TRBJ2-1 and V is TRBV6-2 or TRBV6-3; tentatively, D is TRBD2 (6 bases). The length of the CDR3 is 15 residues. The germline V and J ends were trimmed by 2 bases and 0 bases, with 8 bases remaining between them. Germline CDR1 MNHEY, CDR2 SVGEGT. The CDR3 nucleotides read TGTGCCAGCAGTTACGTAGCGGTCTCCTACAATGAGCAGTTCTTC. Translated: CASSYVAVSYNEQFF.

The chain recombines TRBV20-1 with TRBJ2-3, with 9 nucleotides matching TRBD2. The V and J ends lost 0 bases and 6 bases, in that order; junction bases with no gene match: 7. This CDR3 comprises 15 residues. CDR1 is DFQATT and CDR2 is SNEGSKA in the germline V gene (reference sequence). In DNA form, the CDR3 reads TGCAGTGCTAGAGATAGACTAGCGGCCCTCGATACGCAGTATTTT. Its translation: CSARDRLAALDTQYF.